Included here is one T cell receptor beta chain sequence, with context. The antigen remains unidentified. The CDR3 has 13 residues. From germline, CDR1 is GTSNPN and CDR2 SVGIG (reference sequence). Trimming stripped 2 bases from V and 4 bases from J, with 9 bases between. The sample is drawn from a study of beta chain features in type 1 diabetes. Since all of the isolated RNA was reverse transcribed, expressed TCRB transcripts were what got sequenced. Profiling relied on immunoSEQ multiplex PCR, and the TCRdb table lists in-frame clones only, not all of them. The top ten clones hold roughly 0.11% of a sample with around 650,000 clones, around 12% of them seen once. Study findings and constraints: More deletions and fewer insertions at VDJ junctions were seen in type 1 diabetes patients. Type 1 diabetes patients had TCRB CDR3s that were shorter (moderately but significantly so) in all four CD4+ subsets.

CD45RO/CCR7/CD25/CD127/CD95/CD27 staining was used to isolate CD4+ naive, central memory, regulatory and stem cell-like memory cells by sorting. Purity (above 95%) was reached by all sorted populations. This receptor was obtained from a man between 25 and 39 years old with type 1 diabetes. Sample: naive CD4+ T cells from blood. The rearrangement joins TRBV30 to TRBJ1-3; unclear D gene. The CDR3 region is CAWSPLGGNTIYF. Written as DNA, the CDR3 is TGTGCCTGGAGTCCGTTGGGGGGAAACACCATATATTTT.